This TCR beta chain was found in a study of blood T cells in healthy people across ages. Study as a whole: Template switching captured about one barcoded beta molecule per two T cells.

The study isolated at least 6.5 million PBMCs from each sample. CDR1 is SGHKS and CDR2 is YYEKEE in the germline V gene (reference sequence). Trimming at V came to 0 bases and at J to 8 bases, leaving 4 bases not matched to a gene. The CDR3 sequence is 14 residues long. As concerns this clonotype: Its antigen remains unknown.

With a J-beta primer mix and a sample-barcoded 5' primer, a second PCR ran 7 to 11 cycles. TCRdb ran MiXCR on the 5' RACE reads and lists one entry per CDR3 protein. The table lists about 760,000 distinct CDR3 sequences, approximately 60% of them singletons. Study findings and constraints: Aged donors had fewer naive CD4+ cells and lower diversity than long-lived donors.

The TCR was taken from a man aged 40-49 years in good health. Sequencing used blood. The chain couples TRBV5-5 to TRBJ1-2; 10 bases align to TRBD1. The CDR3 DNA sequence: TGTGCCAGCAGCTTGGCGACAGGGGGCCAAGGCTACACCTTC. It translates to CASSLATGGQGYTF.